The TCR beta chain under discussion was sequenced for a study of T-cell memory formation after mild COVID-19. About this clonotype: Antigen specificity is unknown.

Notes on the study in general: CD4+ bias marked clones expanding day 15 to 37, unlike balanced contracting clones.

CDR3 size: 17 residues. V was clipped by 5 bases and J by 3 bases, with 19 bases between them. CDR1 and CDR2 (germline): SGHAT, FQNNGV. TCRdb re-analysed the 5' RACE reads in MiXCR, keeping a single row per CDR3 protein. This sample yields roughly 190,000 distinct CDR3 sequences, of which 27% are seen a single time; about an eighth belongs to the top ten. The sample was PBMCs or a T cell subset sorted from them (not recorded which). The receptor's source is an adult woman who had mild COVID-19 (a few samples of this study predate the infection). Cell type and time point are not known. The gene calls are TRBV11-2 and TRBJ1-4, with D perhaps matching TRBD1 (6 bases). The CDR3 DNA sequence: TGTGCCAGCAGCGGTTACGCCAGGGGAAAAGCTAATGAAAAACTGTTTTTT. Residues: CASSGYARGKANEKLFF.